Listed below are T cell receptor beta chains from one sample, sequenced in a study of T cells after yellow fever vaccination. Each CDR3 protein is one row after TCRdb ran MiXCR on the 5' RACE reads. The table records about 580,000 distinct CDR3 sequences, around 17% of them present only once. Sequenced material: PBMCs, taken about 5 days after the first yellow fever vaccination. The receptors derive from a man in his late teens or twenties who received the YFV17D yellow fever vaccine. The CDR3 runs from the conserved cysteine through the conserved F or W. Each record gives: D gene, V gene, clone size, J gene, CDR3 length, CDR3 protein, CDR3 DNA. D genes are given only for firm matches. A clone size is listed for some rows: how often the clone was seen (once, few, many), or a class if it is expanded.

d_gene: NA
v_gene: TRBV7-6
abundance: few
j_gene: TRBJ2-1
len: 15
CDR3aa: CASSPWGQQYNEQFF
CDR3nt: TGTGCCAGCAGCCCCTGGGGTCAGCAATACAATGAGCAGTTCTTC

d_gene: TRBD2
v_gene: TRBV24-1
abundance: many
j_gene: TRBJ2-1
len: 14
CDR3aa: CATASGGSYNEQFF
CDR3nt: TGTGCCACCGCGAGCGGGGGGTCCTACAATGAGCAGTTCTTC

d_gene: NA
v_gene: TRBV5-4
abundance: NA
j_gene: TRBJ2-3
len: 15
CDR3aa: CASSPELGHTDTQYF
CDR3nt: TGTGCCAGCAGCCCTGAGCTTGGACACACAGATACGCAGTATTTT

d_gene: TRBD1
v_gene: TRBV7-2
abundance: few
j_gene: TRBJ1-2
len: 13
CDR3aa: CASSPDRDGGYTF
CDR3nt: TGTGCCAGCAGTCCGGACAGGGATGGTGGCTACACCTTC

d_gene: NA
v_gene: TRBV4-3
abundance: few
j_gene: TRBJ2-3
len: 15
CDR3aa: CASSQGGRSADTQYF
CDR3nt: TGCGCCAGCAGCCAAGGGGGACGGTCGGCAGATACGCAGTATTTT

d_gene: NA
v_gene: TRBV7-2
abundance: few
j_gene: TRBJ1-2
len: 14
CDR3aa: CASSLGVNLYGYTF
CDR3nt: TGTGCCAGCAGCTTAGGAGTGAACCTCTATGGCTACACCTTC

d_gene: NA
v_gene: TRBV4-2
abundance: few
j_gene: TRBJ2-7
len: 18
CDR3aa: CASSQGLGGTFSSYEQYF
CDR3nt: TGTGCCAGCAGCCAAGGTTTAGGTGGCACGTTCAGCTCCTACGAGCAGTACTTC

d_gene: TRBD2
v_gene: TRBV5-8
abundance: once
j_gene: TRBJ2-1
len: 16
CDR3aa: CASSLGPGLAKLEQFF
CDR3nt: TGTGCCAGCAGCTTGGGGCCGGGACTAGCGAAGCTTGAGCAGTTCTTC

d_gene: NA
v_gene: TRBV15
abundance: NA
j_gene: TRBJ1-2
len: 15
CDR3aa: CATSRDFNSIYGYTF
CDR3nt: TGTGCCACCAGCAGAGATTTCAACAGCATCTATGGCTACACCTTC

d_gene: TRBD2
v_gene: TRBV7-2
abundance: few
j_gene: TRBJ2-7
len: 14
CDR3aa: CASSPAGFNYEQYF
CDR3nt: TGTGCCAGCAGCCCAGCGGGGTTCAACTACGAGCAGTACTTC

d_gene: NA
v_gene: TRBV2
abundance: NA
j_gene: TRBJ1-3
len: 14
CDR3aa: CASTTGNSGNTIYF
CDR3nt: TGTGCCAGCACTACAGGCAACTCTGGAAACACCATATATTTT

d_gene: NA
v_gene: TRBV29-1
abundance: NA
j_gene: TRBJ1-1
len: 11
CDR3aa: CSVFRGSEAFF
CDR3nt: TGCAGCGTATTCAGGGGCTCTGAAGCTTTCTTT

d_gene: NA
v_gene: TRBV4-3
abundance: few
j_gene: TRBJ1-2
len: 16
CDR3aa: CASSRTRDTYVSGYTF
CDR3nt: TGCGCCAGCAGTCGCACCCGGGACACCTACGTTAGTGGCTACACCTTC

d_gene: NA
v_gene: TRBV5-1
abundance: NA
j_gene: TRBJ2-5
len: 13
CDR3aa: CASRSRVQETQYF
CDR3nt: TGCGCCAGCAGAAGCAGGGTCCAAGAGACCCAGTACTTC

d_gene: NA
v_gene: TRBV6-1
abundance: NA
j_gene: TRBJ1-5
len: 14
CDR3aa: CASSAVRRDQPQHF
CDR3nt: TGTGCCAGCAGTGCCGTCCGGCGGGATCAGCCCCAGCATTTT

d_gene: NA
v_gene: TRBV6-6
abundance: NA
j_gene: TRBJ2-3
len: 12
CDR3aa: CASSYRRESQYF
CDR3nt: TGTGCCAGCAGTTACCGACGGGAATCGCAGTATTTT

d_gene: NA
v_gene: TRBV5-6
abundance: NA
j_gene: TRBJ1-1
len: 13
CDR3aa: CASKQGWKSEAFF
CDR3nt: TGTGCCAGCAAACAGGGATGGAAGTCTGAAGCTTTCTTT

d_gene: TRBD2
v_gene: TRBV24-1
abundance: few
j_gene: TRBJ2-1
len: 18
CDR3aa: CATSDQGTSGRYLDEQFF
CDR3nt: TGTGCCACCAGTGATCAAGGGACTAGCGGCCGCTATTTGGATGAGCAGTTCTTC

d_gene: NA
v_gene: TRBV5-1
abundance: few
j_gene: TRBJ2-5
len: 14
CDR3aa: CASTSPGYQETQYF
CDR3nt: TGCGCCAGCACCTCCCCGGGGTACCAAGAGACCCAGTACTTC

d_gene: NA
v_gene: TRBV10-3
abundance: few
j_gene: TRBJ2-2
len: 15
CDR3aa: CAIRVRDLSTGELFF
CDR3nt: TGTGCCATCCGAGTCCGGGACTTGAGCACCGGGGAGCTGTTTTTT

d_gene: NA
v_gene: TRBV20-1
abundance: NA
j_gene: TRBJ2-7
len: 13
CDR3aa: CSARGRRAYEQYF
CDR3nt: TGCAGTGCTAGAGGGAGGAGAGCCTACGAGCAGTACTTC

d_gene: NA
v_gene: TRBV3-1
abundance: few
j_gene: TRBJ1-2
len: 16
CDR3aa: CASSHLWDTGFYGYTF
CDR3nt: TGTGCCAGCAGCCATCTTTGGGACACGGGTTTCTATGGCTACACCTTC

d_gene: NA
v_gene: TRBV28
abundance: few
j_gene: TRBJ2-4
len: 14
CDR3aa: CASSPKGAKNIQYF
CDR3nt: TGTGCCAGCAGCCCGAAAGGGGCCAAAAACATTCAGTACTTC

d_gene: NA
v_gene: TRBV5-1
abundance: few
j_gene: TRBJ1-1
len: 13
CDR3aa: CASSATSNTEAFF
CDR3nt: TGCGCCAGCAGCGCCACCTCGAACACTGAAGCTTTCTTT

d_gene: NA
v_gene: TRBV20-1
abundance: few
j_gene: TRBJ2-7
len: 11
CDR3aa: CSAGLAYEQYF
CDR3nt: TGCAGTGCTGGACTGGCCTACGAGCAGTACTTC

d_gene: TRBD2
v_gene: TRBV7-3
abundance: few
j_gene: TRBJ2-1
len: 16
CDR3aa: CASSKTASGSYNEQFF
CDR3nt: TGTGCCAGCAGCAAAACAGCTAGCGGATCCTACAATGAGCAGTTCTTC

d_gene: TRBD2
v_gene: TRBV20-1
abundance: NA
j_gene: TRBJ2-5
len: 18
CDR3aa: CSARDRWAGGRLQETQYF
CDR3nt: TGCAGTGCTAGAGATCGGTGGGCGGGGGGGCGGCTACAAGAGACCCAGTACTTC

d_gene: TRBD2
v_gene: TRBV5-1
abundance: few
j_gene: TRBJ2-1
len: 16
CDR3aa: CASSLASGGDYNEQFF
CDR3nt: TGCGCCAGCAGCTTGGCAAGCGGGGGGGACTACAATGAGCAGTTCTTC

d_gene: NA
v_gene: TRBV18
abundance: NA
j_gene: TRBJ2-5
len: 15
CDR3aa: CASSPTVGGKETQYF
CDR3nt: TGTGCCAGCTCACCCACCGTCGGGGGAAAAGAGACCCAGTACTTC

d_gene: NA
v_gene: TRBV9
abundance: few
j_gene: TRBJ2-2
len: 13
CDR3aa: CASSVDPSGELFF
CDR3nt: TGTGCCAGCAGCGTAGATCCCTCCGGGGAGCTGTTTTTT

d_gene: NA
v_gene: TRBV9
abundance: few
j_gene: TRBJ1-1
len: 14
CDR3aa: CASSLDGGRTEAFF
CDR3nt: TGTGCCAGCAGTCTGGACGGGGGGCGAACTGAAGCTTTCTTT

d_gene: NA
v_gene: TRBV5-1
abundance: few
j_gene: TRBJ2-3
len: 13
CDR3aa: CASSSLPADTQYF
CDR3nt: TGCGCCAGCAGCTCACTACCGGCAGATACGCAGTATTTT

d_gene: NA
v_gene: TRBV12-3/TRBV12-4
abundance: few
j_gene: TRBJ2-6
len: 16
CDR3aa: CASSLRLLSGANVLTF
CDR3nt: TGTGCCAGCAGTTTAAGGCTGCTCTCTGGGGCCAACGTCCTGACTTTC

d_gene: TRBD1
v_gene: TRBV6-1
abundance: NA
j_gene: TRBJ2-4
len: 14
CDR3aa: CASSDYRGSSLQYF
CDR3nt: TGTGCCAGCAGTGACTACAGGGGCTCTAGCCTTCAGTACTTC

d_gene: NA
v_gene: TRBV14
abundance: few
j_gene: TRBJ2-7
len: 13
CDR3aa: CASSPRTDYEQYF
CDR3nt: TGTGCCAGCAGCCCCCGGACAGACTACGAGCAGTACTTC

d_gene: NA
v_gene: TRBV12-3/TRBV12-4
abundance: few
j_gene: TRBJ1-5
len: 13
CDR3aa: CASTPYLNQPQHF
CDR3nt: TGTGCCAGCACACCTTATCTAAATCAGCCCCAGCATTTT

d_gene: TRBD2
v_gene: TRBV11-2
abundance: NA
j_gene: TRBJ2-1
len: 13
CDR3aa: CASSRGLVNEQFF
CDR3nt: TGTGCCAGCAGCCGGGGACTAGTCAATGAGCAGTTCTTC

d_gene: TRBD2
v_gene: TRBV7-9
abundance: NA
j_gene: TRBJ2-5
len: 16
CDR3aa: CASSQRPGTRQETQYF
CDR3nt: TGTGCCAGCAGCCAACGGCCCGGGACTAGGCAAGAGACCCAGTACTTC

d_gene: TRBD1
v_gene: TRBV27
abundance: NA
j_gene: TRBJ2-1
len: 15
CDR3aa: CASSFWGTGSNEQFF
CDR3nt: TGTGCCAGCAGTTTTTGGGGGACAGGGAGCAATGAGCAGTTCTTC

d_gene: NA
v_gene: TRBV3-1
abundance: few
j_gene: TRBJ1-1
len: 13
CDR3aa: CASSPSNRAEAFF
CDR3nt: TGTGCCAGCAGCCCGTCGAACCGGGCTGAAGCTTTCTTT

d_gene: NA
v_gene: TRBV4-3
abundance: few
j_gene: TRBJ2-3
len: 13
CDR3aa: CASSQVLQDTQYF
CDR3nt: TGCGCCAGCAGCCAAGTACTCCAAGATACGCAGTATTTT

d_gene: NA
v_gene: TRBV9
abundance: NA
j_gene: TRBJ2-7
len: 14
CDR3aa: CASSSGDRAYEQYF
CDR3nt: TGTGCCAGCAGCTCGGGGGACAGAGCCTACGAGCAGTACTTC

d_gene: TRBD2
v_gene: TRBV6-1
abundance: NA
j_gene: TRBJ2-2
len: 16
CDR3aa: CASGARAGGPTGELFF
CDR3nt: TGTGCCAGCGGCGCCCGGGCGGGGGGGCCGACCGGGGAGCTGTTTTTT

d_gene: NA
v_gene: TRBV28
abundance: many
j_gene: TRBJ2-2
len: 16
CDR3aa: CASSSVTTAYTGELFF
CDR3nt: TGTGCCAGCAGTTCAGTTACGACAGCTTACACCGGGGAGCTGTTTTTT

d_gene: NA
v_gene: TRBV7-2
abundance: many
j_gene: TRBJ2-5
len: 13
CDR3aa: CASSLGQSETQYF
CDR3nt: TGTGCCAGCAGCTTGGGACAATCGGAGACCCAGTACTTC

d_gene: NA
v_gene: TRBV7-3
abundance: NA
j_gene: TRBJ2-3
len: 15
CDR3aa: CASSLGIRGSDTQYF
CDR3nt: TGTGCCAGCAGCTTAGGTATCCGGGGTTCAGATACGCAGTATTTT

d_gene: NA
v_gene: TRBV27
abundance: NA
j_gene: TRBJ2-6
len: 19
CDR3aa: CASSLTPGLGFPGANVLTF
CDR3nt: TGTGCCAGCAGTTTAACCCCGGGATTGGGATTCCCTGGGGCCAACGTCCTGACTTTC

d_gene: NA
v_gene: TRBV12-3/TRBV12-4
abundance: NA
j_gene: TRBJ2-4
len: 14
CDR3aa: CASSLMGIENIQYF
CDR3nt: TGTGCCAGCAGTTTAATGGGTATTGAAAACATTCAGTACTTC

d_gene: NA
v_gene: TRBV30
abundance: many
j_gene: TRBJ2-1
len: 12
CDR3aa: CAWSRQIDEQFF
CDR3nt: TGTGCCTGGAGTCGACAGATCGATGAGCAGTTCTTC

d_gene: TRBD1
v_gene: TRBV20-1
abundance: NA
j_gene: TRBJ2-6
len: 16
CDR3aa: CCAPTGGSSGANVLTF
CDR3nt: TGCTGTGCTCCGACAGGGGGCAGCTCTGGGGCCAACGTCCTGACTTTC

d_gene: NA
v_gene: TRBV4-3
abundance: few
j_gene: TRBJ2-2
len: 15
CDR3aa: CASSQEDRSTGELFF
CDR3nt: TGCGCCAGCAGCCAAGAAGACAGGTCCACCGGGGAGCTGTTTTTT

d_gene: NA
v_gene: TRBV30
abundance: NA
j_gene: TRBJ2-1
len: 15
CDR3aa: CAWSVEIKVRGQQFF
CDR3nt: TGTGCCTGGAGTGTAGAGATAAAAGTCAGGGGTCAGCAGTTCTTC

d_gene: TRBD1
v_gene: TRBV12-3/TRBV12-4
abundance: few
j_gene: TRBJ2-2
len: 16
CDR3aa: CASRRTGGRYTGELFF
CDR3nt: TGTGCCAGCAGGAGGACAGGGGGTCGGTACACCGGGGAGCTGTTTTTT

d_gene: NA
v_gene: TRBV20-1
abundance: few
j_gene: TRBJ2-7
len: 15
CDR3aa: CSARDTAGRGYEQYF
CDR3nt: TGCAGTGCTAGAGATACGGCGGGACGAGGTTACGAGCAGTACTTC

d_gene: NA
v_gene: TRBV4-3
abundance: NA
j_gene: TRBJ2-1
len: 14
CDR3aa: CASSPGPGVNEQFF
CDR3nt: TGCGCCAGCAGCCCGGGGCCGGGGGTGAATGAGCAGTTCTTC

d_gene: TRBD2
v_gene: TRBV5-4
abundance: few
j_gene: TRBJ2-2
len: 16
CDR3aa: CASSLGGGILTGELFF
CDR3nt: TGTGCCAGCAGCTTAGGCGGGGGGATACTCACCGGGGAGCTGTTTTTT

d_gene: TRBD2
v_gene: TRBV29-1
abundance: NA
j_gene: TRBJ2-2
len: 14
CDR3aa: CSVLGEGTAGELFF
CDR3nt: TGCAGCGTGCTGGGGGAGGGAACGGCCGGGGAGCTGTTTTTT